The rows below give T cell receptor beta chains drawn from one sample of a study of blood T cell repertoires in COVID-19. This table comes from immunoSEQ multiplex PCR, and its TCRdb copy is limited to in-frame clones, with some not included. This table has roughly 240,000 clones, more than 75% appearing once. Sequencing was performed on peripheral blood. These receptor sequences come from a woman older than 75 with COVID-19, enrolled during active disease. The CDR3 runs from the conserved cysteine through the conserved F or W. The D gene is left open where the match is weak. The size of a clone is reported for some rows only, either as once, few or many, or as a class for expanded clones.

clone size	V gene	D gene	J gene	CDR3 length	CDR3 DNA	CDR3 protein
-	TRBV6-5	-	TRBJ1-1	11	TGTGCCAGCGCGTACCGGGATGAAGCTTTCTTT	CASAYRDEAFF
-	TRBV7-9	-	TRBJ2-1	12	TGTGCCAGCAGCTTAAGGAGAAATGAGCAGTTCTTC	CASSLRRNEQFF
-	TRBV12-3/TRBV12-4	-	TRBJ1-1	11	TGTGCCAGCAGTTTTAAGGGGGAAGCTTTCTTT	CASSFKGEAFF
-	TRBV3-1/TRBV3-2	-	TRBJ2-4	14	TGTGCCAGCAGCCAACAGGTCTGGAGGAACATTCAGTACTTC	CASSQQVWRNIQYF
-	TRBV11-2	-	TRBJ2-7	16	TGTGCCAGCAGCTTAAGCCTATGGCCAGGATCCTACGAGCAGTACTTC	CASSLSLWPGSYEQYF
-	TRBV30	TRBD2	TRBJ2-3	15	TGTGCCTGGAATTCGGGGGGAGGAAGTGCAGATACGCAGTATTTT	CAWNSGGGSADTQYF
few	TRBV11-2	-	TRBJ2-7	13	TGTGCCAGCAGCAGGACTGCCACCTACGAGCAGTACTTC	CASSRTATYEQYF
-	TRBV7-9	TRBD2	TRBJ2-7	14	TGTGCCAGCAGCTCCAGCGGGGGGGGCTACGAGCAGTACTTC	CASSSSGGGYEQYF
-	TRBV6-2/TRBV6-3	-	TRBJ1-2	14	TGTGCCAGCAGTTACTCGAGTCAGGGAGGCGGCTACACCTTC	CASSYSSQGGGYTF
-	TRBV7-6	-	TRBJ1-2	14	TGTGCCAGCAAACCCTTGGGAGGCACGGATGGCTACACCTTC	CASKPLGGTDGYTF
-	TRBV4-1	-	TRBJ1-5	15	TGCGCCAGCAGCCCAGTTGGGCCAGCGGCTGAGACCCAGCATTTT	CASSPVGPAAETQHF
few	TRBV19	-	TRBJ1-2	14	TGTGCCAGTAGTATGATGGGGGCGCTTTTTGGCTACACCTTC	CASSMMGALFGYTF
-	TRBV5-1	-	TRBJ1-1	14	TGCGCCAGCAGCTTGGAGGCAGAGGGCTGGGAAGCTTTCTTT	CASSLEAEGWEAFF
-	TRBV30	-	TRBJ1-1	13	TGTGCCTGGACCTCGGACAGCTACACTGAAGCTTTCTTT	CAWTSDSYTEAFF
-	TRBV13	-	TRBJ2-3	11	TGTGCCAGCAGGAGTACAGATACGCAGTATTTT	CASRSTDTQYF
-	TRBV7-9	-	TRBJ2-3	14	TGTGCCAGCAGCTCAGATGGGCCCCCAGATACGCAGTATTTT	CASSSDGPPDTQYF
-	TRBV5-1	-	TRBJ1-1	13	TGCGCCAGCAGCTTGGTTACAGACACTGAAGCTTTCTTT	CASSLVTDTEAFF
-	TRBV5-6	TRBD2	TRBJ2-7	16	TGTGCCAGCAGCTTGCGGGGACTAGCGCCCACCTACGAGCAGTACTTC	CASSLRGLAPTYEQYF
many	TRBV5-1	TRBD2	TRBJ2-2	15	TGCGCCAGCAGCTTGGCGGGGGGTAACACCGGGGAGCTGTTTTTT	CASSLAGGNTGELFF
-	TRBV6-5	-	TRBJ1-5	15	TGTGCCAGCAGAAGGGGCCCGATCCCTTATCAGCCCCAGCATTTT	CASRRGPIPYQPQHF
-	TRBV7-9	TRBD2	TRBJ2-3	16	TGTGCCAGCAGCCTGAAGCGGGGGGGCAACTCAGATACGCAGTATTTT	CASSLKRGGNSDTQYF
-	TRBV6-5	-	TRBJ1-2	14	TGTGCCAGCAGCCGAGACGGGATTAACTATGGCTACACCTTC	CASSRDGINYGYTF
-	TRBV5-1	-	TRBJ1-1	17	TGCGCCAGCAGCTTTGGGGCAGGGTTCCTAGGGGGCACTGAAGCTTTCTTT	CASSFGAGFLGGTEAFF
once	TRBV4-3	-	TRBJ1-2	15	TGCGCCAGCAGCCAAGAAATCGGGGTAACCCATGGCTACACCTTC	CASSQEIGVTHGYTF
-	TRBV23-1	-	TRBJ2-3	17	TGCGCCAGCAGTCAATCGCACGGGTATTATAGCACAGATACGCAGTATTTT	CASSQSHGYYSTDTQYF
-	TRBV28	-	TRBJ1-1	16	TGTGCCAGCAGTCCCCCTGGGCAGGGTGGGAACACTGAAGCTTTCTTT	CASSPPGQGGNTEAFF
-	TRBV19	-	TRBJ1-3	18	TGTGCCAGTAGTACTACAGCCTCACAGGGAGCAGCCGGAAACACCATATATTTT	CASSTTASQGAAGNTIYF
-	TRBV5-1	-	TRBJ1-2	14	TGCGCCAGCAGCCCTGGAGAGGGGGTCTATGGCTACACCTTC	CASSPGEGVYGYTF
few	TRBV2	TRBD1	TRBJ1-2	13	TGTGCCAGCTCGGGACAGGTTAACTATGGCTACACCTTC	CASSGQVNYGYTF
-	TRBV28	TRBD1	TRBJ2-4	13	TGTGCCAGCAGTTTATACAGGGGAGACATTCAGTACTTC	CASSLYRGDIQYF
-	TRBV27	-	TRBJ1-1	15	TGTGCCAGCAGTTTACAACAGGGTCTGAACACTGAAGCTTTCTTT	CASSLQQGLNTEAFF